This T cell receptor beta chain originates from a study of graft-versus-host responses after intestinal transplantation. Overall study: Multivisceral, liver-intestinal, or isolated intestinal transplants were given to recipients. Recipients were all induced with anti-thymocyte globulin, then given tacrolimus and steroids for around three years. Overall study findings and caveats: Ileal or blood samples showed some GvH clones first, and such clones were also found in recipient marrow. Patients who carried graft-donor T cell macrochimerism also had high graft-versus-host to host-versus-graft clonal ratios in their allografts.

Remarks on this clone: Its target is unknown.

Assay used: immunoSEQ multiplex PCR; TCRdb lists only in-frame clones, some missing. The table includes almost 20,000 clones, approximately 86% detected once. This CDR3 is built from 14 residues. Germline lookup yields CDR1 ENHRY and CDR2 SYGVKD. V lost 0 bases and J 1 base, leaving 6 bases between the germline ends. Sequenced material: PBMCs, taken approximately 240 days after intestinal transplant. The sequence was obtained from a human patient who received an intestinal transplant, so some T cells may come from the graft donor. The chain joins TRBV10-3 to TRBJ1-1; D is uncertain. DNA for the CDR3: TGTGCCATCAGTGAGTCGGACGCGAACACTGAAGCTTTCTTT. Protein sequence: CAISESDANTEAFF.